The sequence of this TCR beta chain was determined in a study of T cell repertoires in cytomegalovirus infection. As for the study in general: Based on public TCR beta signatures, there were indications of CMV infection and of a matching HLA type. Study outcomes and limitations: Clonotype analysis showed dominance of the ex vivo response by HLA-C-restricted CMV-specific TCR beta clonotypes.

TCRdb re-called the reads with MiXCR, one entry per CDR3 protein. The table includes some 240,000 distinct CDR3 sequences, over 15% detected once. The CDR3 has 13 residues. Between the trimmed V and J ends, which lost 0 bases and 5 bases, there was a span of 5 bases. CDR1 is MNHEY and CDR2 is SVGEGT in the germline V gene. The sample holds a few counts of this clonotype. Its matching antigen is unknown. This chain joins TRBV6-2 or TRBV6-3 and TRBJ2-1; D gene ambiguous. This clonotype originated in a human donor in good health (CMV status not recorded). Some clones in this sample may be carry-over from other donors' samples. Sequencing used CD8+ T cells from PBMCs. CDR3 amino acids: CASSYSENNEQFF. The CDR3 DNA is TGTGCCAGCAGTTACTCGGAGAACAATGAGCAGTTCTTC.